Shown below are 2 T cell receptor beta chains from a single sample sequenced in a study of CD8+CD57+ T cells in acquired aplastic anemia (dated by TCRdb to between 2017 and 2018). Sequenced on an Illumina HiSeq 2000. Genomic DNA served as template for TCR beta VDJ combination and CDR3 sequence profiling. TCRdb trimmed the raw reads at Q25, called clones with MiXCR and kept productive beta chains. Each CDR3 protein gets just one entry, which takes the most common genes and DNA from the rows behind it. A total of roughly 80,000 distinct CDR3 sequences appear in this sample, more than 40% of them only once. The ten largest clones capture 65% to 80% of the sample. The sequenced material came from sorted CD4+, CD8+, or CD8+CD57+ T cells (not recorded which) from PBMCs. These receptors were taken from a human donor in good health, serving as a control.

A single count supports this clonotype. The chain combines TRBV2 with TRBJ2-7, with TRBD2 matching 10 bases. The V segment lost 6 bases and the J segment 0 bases; nucleotides outside the gene matches: 5. The CDR3 is 15 amino acids. The germline gives CDR1 SNHLY, CDR2 FYNNEI. The CDR3 coding sequence is TGTGCCAGCAGCGCGGGACTAGCGAGCTCCTACGAGCAGTACTTC. This translates into CASSAGLASSYEQYF.

This clonotype appeared many times. The chain recombines TRBV5-4 with TRBJ1-1; the match to TRBD1 covers 7 bases. This CDR3 comprises 13 residues. Trimming cost V 3 bases and J 5 bases; bases outside gene matches: 4. Germline V lookup: CDR1 SGHNT, CDR2 YYREEE (reference sequence). The CDR3 loop is CASSWTGETEAFF. CDR3 DNA: TGTGCCAGCAGCTGGACAGGTGAGACTGAAGCTTTCTTT.